The 19 T cell receptor beta chains below were found in one sample sequenced in a study of OX40 agonist ivuxolimab in advanced cancers. Measured with immunoSEQ multiplex PCR; TCRdb has only the in-frame clones, and not every one. The sample carries 60,000 to 70,000 clones, 84% recorded once. The material sequenced was CD4+ or CD8+ T cells sorted from blood, taken in a trial of the OX40 agonist ivuxolimab. The receptors were sampled from an adult with an advanced solid tumor such as melanoma, head and neck, liver or kidney cancer.

This clone was observed a handful of times. The chain recombines TRBV9 with TRBJ1-4; TRBD1 might be the D (6 bases). The V end lost 4 bases, the J end lost 3 bases, and 13 bases lay between the germline ends. The germline gives CDR1 SGDLS, CDR2 YYNGEE. This CDR3 has 15 residues. This CDR3 is CASSSSTGPNEKLFF. In DNA form, the CDR3 reads TGTGCCAGCAGCTCCTCGACAGGACCTAATGAAAAACTGTTTTTT.

V gene TRBV2 combines with J gene TRBJ2-5; perhaps TRBD2 as D (6 bases). The end of the DNA fits TRBJ2-7 better, so the J call may be wrong. This CDR3 spans 14 amino acids. Germline V gene data show CDR1 as SNHLY and CDR2 as FYNNEI. The CDR3 sequence: CASTPGLSSYEQYF. The CDR3 coding sequence is TGTGCCAGCACCCCGGGACTGAGCTCCTACGAGCAGTACTTC.

The chain is built from TRBV5-1 and TRBJ2-7, with 11 positions matching TRBD2. CDR1 and CDR2 (germline): SGHRS, YFSETQ. J was trimmed by 3 bases and V by 4 bases; bases with no gene match: 3. The CDR3 runs to 14 residues. The CDR3: CASSPGLADYEQYF. The CDR3 coding sequence is TGCGCCAGCAGCCCGGGACTAGCGGACTACGAGCAGTACTTC.

The chain uses TRBV5-6 and TRBJ1-3, with D unclear. Germline lookup yields CDR1 SGHDT and CDR2 YYEEEE. The CDR3 is made up of 13 amino acids. V was trimmed by 5 bases and J by 2 bases, leaving 8 bases between them. This CDR3 is CASRLVAGNTIYF. CDR3 in DNA: TGTGCCAGCAGGCTAGTGGCTGGAAACACCATATATTTT.

The CDR3 DNA reads TGTGCCAGCAGCTCCGGACAGCAAGAGACCCAGTACTTC. Amino acid sequence: CASSSGQQETQYF. The chain links TRBV11-2 to TRBJ2-5, with D possibly being TRBD1 (6 bases). Germline V gene lookup returns CDR1 SGHAT and CDR2 FQNNGV. The CDR3 loop spans 13 amino acids. Trimming shortened V by 4 bases and J by 2 bases, and 8 bases separated the two germline ends.

The rearrangement joins TRBV27 to TRBJ2-7; tentatively, D is TRBD1 (6 bases). V lost 6 bases to trimming and J lost 0 bases, with 15 bases between them. CDR1 is MNHEY and CDR2 is SMNVEV in the germline V gene (reference sequence). The CDR3 has 15 amino acids. CDR3 coding DNA: TGTGCCAGCAGCCACCTTCGGACAGCCTCCTACGAGCAGTACTTC. Amino acid sequence: CASSHLRTASYEQYF.

The chain employs TRBV1 and TRBJ2-1; the table's D call of TRBD2 was not tested on the DNA. TRBV1 is tagged as a pseudogene. The CDR3 length is 17 residues. CDR3 sequence (DNA): TGCACCAGCAGCCTTGGACTAGCGGGAGGCCCCCCGATGGGGCAGTTCTTC. It is translated as CTSSLGLAGGPPMGQFF.

A few counts support this clone. The chain couples TRBV5-5 to TRBJ2-3, with a weak D call TRBD2 (5 bases). V dropped 3 bases and J dropped 4 bases, with 9 bases sitting between them. The CDR3 has 13 residues. Germline values: CDR1 SGHKS, CDR2 YYEKEE (reference sequence). The DNA for the CDR3 is TGTGCCAGCAGCTCGGCGGGTTCAGATACGCAGTATTTT. Amino acid sequence: CASSSAGSDTQYF.

This clone was found once. CDR3 in DNA: TGTGCCAGCAGCCTGGACAGTTCCTACGAGCAGTACTTC. Encoded protein: CASSLDSSYEQYF. This sequence joins TRBV9 and TRBJ2-7; TRBD1 is a possible D gene (6 bases). Germline CDR1 and CDR2: SGDLS and YYNGEE. The CDR3 sequence is 13 residues long. The V and J ends lost 4 bases and 1 base respectively, with 9 bases between them. The entire variable domain, with the rest obtained from reference TRBV9 and TRBJ2-7, is as follows: DSGVTQTPKHLITATGQRVTLRCSPRSGDLSVYWYQQSLDQGLQFLIQYYNGEERAKGNILERFSAQQFPDLHSELNLSSLELGDSALYFCASSLDSSYEQYFGPGTRLTVT.

For the CDR3, the DNA is TGTGCCAGCTCACCGGCAAACACCGGGGAGCTGTTTTTT. Amino acids: CASSPANTGELFF. This rearrangement joins TRBV18 to TRBJ2-2; D remains ambiguous. This CDR3 has 13 residues. Between the trimmed V and J ends, which lost 3 bases and 2 bases, there was a span of 4 bases. Per the germline V gene, CDR1 is KGHSH and CDR2 is LQKENI.

V usage is TRBV5-1 and J usage is TRBJ2-1; D is tentatively TRBD1 or TRBD2 (5 bases each). The CDR3 is 15 amino acids. Trimming left V 4 bases short and J 6 bases short, with 17 bases between. The germline V gene has CDR1 SGHRS and CDR2 YFSETQ. The CDR3 sequence is CASSVTGIQGNEQFF. As DNA, the CDR3 is TGCGCCAGCAGCGTCACCGGGATTCAGGGCAATGAGCAGTTCTTC.

The rearrangement links TRBV9 to TRBJ2-3, with 9 bases aligning to TRBD1. With V trimmed by 3 bases and J by 5 bases, 4 bases remained unmatched. CDR1 is SGDLS and CDR2 is YYNGEE in the germline V gene. The CDR3 has 14 residues. The CDR3 DNA is TGTGCCAGCAGCGAACAGGGGGCGGGAGATACGCAGTATTTT. It encodes CASSEQGAGDTQYF. Variable domain in full (rest from reference TRBV9 and TRBJ2-3): DSGVTQTPKHLITATGQRVTLRCSPRSGDLSVYWYQQSLDQGLQFLIQYYNGEERAKGNILERFSAQQFPDLHSELNLSSLELGDSALYFCASSEQGAGDTQYFGPGTRLTVL.

The chain combines TRBV7-2 with TRBJ2-7; 8 nucleotides line up with TRBD1. The V gene end was trimmed by 1 base and the J gene end by 6 bases; junction bases not matched to a gene: 5. Germline values: CDR1 SGHTA, CDR2 FQGNSA. CDR3 length equals 14 residues. CDR3 residues: CASSLGGTGGEQYF. The CDR3 coding sequence is TGTGCCAGCAGCTTAGGGGGCACAGGGGGCGAGCAGTACTTC.

The chain couples TRBV15 to TRBJ2-7, with D possibly TRBD1 on 6 matching bases. From germline, CDR1 is LNHNV and CDR2 YYDKDF (reference sequence). Trimming took 4 bases from V and 4 from J, leaving 11 bases between them. The CDR3 contains 13 residues. CDR3 nucleotide sequence: TGTGCCACCAGCACAGAACAGGGTTACGAGCAGTACTTC. It is translated as CATSTEQGYEQYF.

This chain uses TRBV28 with TRBJ1-1; no definite D call. The V end lost 11 bases, the J end lost 3 bases, and 16 bases lay between the germline ends. This CDR3 spans 13 amino acids. Germline V lookup: CDR1 MDHEN, CDR2 SYDVKM. The DNA of the CDR3 is TGTGCCTGCCTGATGAGTGGGTACACTGAAGCTTTCTTT. Its protein is CACLMSGYTEAFF.

The chain couples TRBV7-3 to TRBJ1-1; TRBD1 agrees at 7 bases. The CDR3 is 14 amino acids. Trimming removed 5 bases from V and 8 bases from J; junction bases left unmatched: 11. Germline CDR1 is SGHTA and CDR2 is FQGTGA. The CDR3: CASSQGVTTAEAFF. The CDR3 DNA sequence: TGTGCCAGCAGCCAGGGGGTAACGACAGCAGAAGCTTTCTTT.

This sequence joins TRBV15 and TRBJ2-5, with D possibly TRBD2 on 7 matching bases. CDR1 is LNHNV and CDR2 is YYDKDF in the germline V gene (reference sequence). The germline V and J ends were trimmed by 3 bases and 0 bases, with 14 bases remaining between them. This CDR3 has 16 amino acids. The CDR3: CATSRRGGLYQETQYF. The CDR3 DNA follows: TGTGCCACCAGCAGGAGGGGGGGGCTGTACCAAGAGACCCAGTACTTC.

The CDR3 DNA sequence: TGTGCCAGCAGCCCCCCGGGGACTTCCCACAATGAGCAGTTCTTC. This codes for CASSPPGTSHNEQFF. V gene TRBV7-9 combines with J gene TRBJ2-1; tentatively, D is TRBD2 (6 bases). The CDR3 loop spans 15 amino acids. Germline CDR1 is SEHNR and CDR2 is FQNEAQ (reference sequence). Deletions cut 5 bases from V and 5 bases from J, with 16 bases between.

The rearrangement links TRBV30 to TRBJ2-5; D remains unclear. Between the trimmed V and J ends, which lost 2 bases and 2 bases, there was a span of 9 bases. CDR3 length: 13 amino acids. Germline loops: CDR1 GTSNPN, CDR2 SVGIG (reference sequence). The CDR3 protein is CAWSRATQETQYF. CDR3 sequence (DNA): TGTGCCTGGAGTCGAGCTACGCAAGAGACCCAGTACTTC.